These 28 T cell receptor beta chains were sequenced from one sample in a study of T cell repertoires in cytomegalovirus infection. TCRdb recomputed calls from the reads with MiXCR, one row per CDR3 protein. The table shows around 300,000 distinct CDR3 sequences, with about 20% occurring only once. Antigens for these TCRs are unknown. The sequences come from cultured PBMCs, collected from culture after CMV antigen stimulation. The origin of the receptors is a human donor in good health (CMV status not recorded). Some clones in this sample may be carry-over from other donors' samples.

The rearrangement uses TRBV5-5 and TRBJ1-2; D gene ambiguous. The CDR3 totals 14 residues. V dropped 3 bases and J dropped 1 base, with 10 bases sitting between them. From germline, CDR1 is SGHKS and CDR2 YYEKEE (reference sequence). The CDR3 nucleotides are TGTGCCAGCAGCTCCGGGCCTAATAACTATGGCTACACCTTC. Translated, it gives CASSSGPNNYGYTF.

The CDR3, as DNA: TGTGCCAGCAGTTTATTTAGACGGGACCTCCGGAGAGGGTCCTACAATGAGCAGTTCTTC. Its translation: CASSLFRRDLRRGSYNEQFF. The V call is TRBV27, the J call TRBJ2-1; D is perhaps TRBD1 or TRBD2 (5 bases each). V was trimmed by 1 base and J by 1 base, leaving 23 bases between them. This CDR3 is 20 amino acids long. Germline V lookup: CDR1 MNHEY, CDR2 SMNVEV (reference sequence).

The chain links TRBV3-1 to TRBJ1-1; perhaps TRBD1 as D (5 bases). Trimming shortened V by 1 base and J by 1 base, and 16 bases separated the two germline ends. The germline CDR1 and CDR2 sequences are LGHDT and YNNKEL (reference sequence). The CDR3 has 17 amino acids. In DNA, the CDR3 is TGTGCCAGCAGCCAAGTCGTCGGGAGGGGTCGGAACACTGAAGCTTTCTTT. The encoded protein is CASSQVVGRGRNTEAFF.

This clonotype was counted at least ten times. V and J are TRBV4-1 and TRBJ1-1; D possibly corresponds to TRBD1 (5 bases). This CDR3 region has 18 residues. Germline-derived CDR1 and CDR2 are MGHRA and YSYEKL. The V and J ends lost 4 bases and 4 bases respectively, with 25 bases between them. CDR3 region: CASSRVLPSRDEGTEAFF. CDR3 DNA sequence: TGCGCCAGCAGCCGTGTCTTACCATCACGGGACGAGGGCACTGAAGCTTTCTTT.

This clonotype has just one count. A much larger clone lies one base from this, so it may be a read error. This chain uses TRBV12-3 or TRBV12-4 with TRBJ1-5; a weak D match, TRBD1 (6 bases). V gave up 7 bases and J gave up 9 bases, with 16 bases separating them. This CDR3 region has 13 residues. The CDR3 spells CASKEQGVRPQHF. For the CDR3, the DNA is TGTGCCAGCAAGGAACAGGGAGTGCGGCCCCAGCATTTT.

This clonotype was seen ten or more times. This chain joins TRBV7-2 and TRBJ1-5; D uncertain. Germline V gene data show CDR1 as SGHTA and CDR2 as FQGNSA. Between the trimmed V and J ends, which lost 5 bases and 3 bases, there was a span of 8 bases. The CDR3 totals 13 residues. The CDR3: CASSREPNQPQHF. For the CDR3, the DNA is TGTGCCAGCAGCCGCGAGCCCAATCAGCCCCAGCATTTT.

This clonotype was detected a few times. The chain carries TRBV6-5 and TRBJ2-2, with D unclear. This CDR3 contains 14 residues. Germline CDR1 reads MNHEY; CDR2 reads SVGAGI. V was clipped by 0 bases and J by 6 bases, with 8 bases between them. The CDR3 spells CASSYSTAPGELFF. Here the CDR3 DNA reads TGTGCCAGCAGTTACTCTACGGCCCCCGGGGAGCTGTTTTTT.

In its sample, this clonotype was seen a few times. The V and J genes are TRBV6-2 or TRBV6-3 and TRBJ1-2; D call uncertain. This CDR3 spans 12 amino acids. Trimming shortened V by 5 bases and J by 8 bases, and 12 bases separated the two germline ends. Germline loops: CDR1 MNHEY, CDR2 SVGEGT. The CDR3 bases are TGTGCCAGCAGTGGACTTTTCGGGGGCTACACCTTC. Translation: CASSGLFGGYTF.

The rearrangement uses TRBV6-1 and TRBJ2-1, with D hard to call. This CDR3 is built from 13 residues. The germline V and J ends were trimmed by 6 bases and 3 bases, with 9 bases remaining between them. The germline CDR1 and CDR2 sequences are MNHNS and SASEGT. The CDR3 coding sequence is TGTGCCAGCAGGCTGGGAAACTACAATGAGCAGTTCTTC. Translation: CASRLGNYNEQFF.

The chain combines TRBV5-1 with TRBJ2-3; TRBD2 is a possible D gene (6 bases). V lost 4 bases and J lost 0, with 9 bases in between. The CDR3 is made up of 14 amino acids. Germline V CDR1 and CDR2: SGHRS, YFSETQ. The CDR3 is CASSGGISTDTQYF. The CDR3 DNA sequence: TGCGCCAGCAGCGGCGGGATTAGCACAGATACGCAGTATTTT.

The sample holds a few counts of this clonotype. The chain has TRBV28 and TRBJ1-2; D is ambiguous. The V gene lost 2 bases and the J gene lost 5 bases, with 9 bases spanning the gap. This CDR3 is 13 amino acids long. The germline gives CDR1 MDHEN, CDR2 SYDVKM. CDR3 amino acids: CASSLPAEYGYTF. The DNA of the CDR3 is TGTGCCAGCAGTTTACCGGCCGAGTATGGCTACACCTTC.

This clonotype was seen many times. This chain connects TRBV7-2 to TRBJ2-5, with D unclear. The germline CDR1 and CDR2 sequences are SGHTA and FQGNSA. The CDR3 consists of 16 residues. V lost 3 bases, J lost 2 bases, and 16 bases lay in between. The CDR3 loop is CASSLFRVGEQETQYF. In nucleotides, the CDR3 is TGTGCCAGCAGCTTGTTCCGAGTTGGGGAACAAGAGACCCAGTACTTC.

This chain connects TRBV6-2 or TRBV6-3 to TRBJ2-1; 14 bases match TRBD2. This CDR3 spans 18 amino acids. V lost 6 bases, J lost 9 bases, and 16 bases stayed unmatched. CDR1 and CDR2 (germline): MNHEY, SVGEGT. For the CDR3, the DNA is TGTGCCAGCAGCTATCCCGGGACTAGCGGGAGATTCATGGGTGAGCAGTTCTTC. Translated, it gives CASSYPGTSGRFMGEQFF.

This clonotype was found many times. This sequence joins TRBV7-2 and TRBJ2-1; 7 nucleotides agree with TRBD2. Germline V lookup: CDR1 SGHTA, CDR2 FQGNSA. Trimming at V came to 2 bases and at J to 8 bases, leaving 9 bases not matched to a gene. This CDR3 comprises 15 residues. CDR3 sequence reads: CASSLSLAEWDEQFF. In DNA, the CDR3 is TGTGCCAGCAGCTTAAGCCTAGCGGAGTGGGATGAGCAGTTCTTC.

With respect to this clonotype: At one end the junction does not follow the germline gene, possibly because of a read error. This chain links TRBV27 with TRBJ1-1; 8 nucleotides agree with TRBD1. This CDR3 has 16 amino acids. Looked up from germline, CDR1 is MNHEY and CDR2 is SMNVEV (reference sequence). CDR3 coding DNA: TGTGCCAGCAGTCGCTTGACAGGGGCAATGAACACTGACGCTTTCTTT. Amino acid sequence: CASSRLTGAMNTDAFF.

This clonotype has ten or more counts. V usage is TRBV7-2 and J usage is TRBJ1-1; perhaps TRBD1 as D (5 bases). This CDR3 region has 14 residues. Germline CDR1 reads SGHTA; CDR2 reads FQGNSA. With 5 bases removed from V and 0 bases from J, the gap between germline ends came to 10 bases. CDR3 sequence: CASSPDNMNTEAFF. In nucleotides, the CDR3 is TGTGCCAGCAGCCCGGACAACATGAACACTGAAGCTTTCTTT. Full variable domain (rest looked up from reference TRBV7-2 and TRBJ1-1): GAGVSQSPSNKVTEKGKDVELRCDPISGHTALYWYRQSLGQGLEFLIYFQGNSAPDKSGLPSDRFSAERTGGSVSTLTIQRTQQEDSAVYLCASSPDNMNTEAFFGQGTRLTVV.

This clonotype was seen many times. This rearrangement joins TRBV12-3 or TRBV12-4 to TRBJ2-7, with no clear D. V was clipped by 4 bases and J by 2 bases, with 12 bases between them. CDR3 length: 14 residues. The CDR3 DNA sequence: TGTGCCAGCAGTTCTCGGAGCAGAACCTACGAGCAGTACTTC. This codes for CASSSRSRTYEQYF.

Here the CDR3 reads CASGVGSNQPQHF. The CDR3, as DNA: TGTGCCAGCGGGGTGGGGAGCAATCAGCCCCAGCATTTT. J is TRBJ1-5 and V is TRBV2, with D unclear. The ends were cut back, 8 bases at V and 1 base at J, with 9 bases in the middle. The CDR3 consists of 13 residues. Germline CDR1 and CDR2: SNHLY and FYNNEI.

This clonotype has at least ten counts. V gene TRBV7-2 combines with J gene TRBJ2-7; D is perhaps TRBD2 (7 bases). Germline lookup yields CDR1 SGHTA and CDR2 FQGNSA. The CDR3 runs to 16 residues. V was cut by 0 bases and J by 6 bases, with 18 bases left in between. The CDR3 sequence is CASSLAGAGVRSEQYF. The CDR3, as DNA: TGTGCCAGCAGCTTAGCGGGGGCGGGAGTGAGAAGCGAGCAGTACTTC.

Note on this clonotype: This may come from a read error, since a much larger clone is one base off. The chain couples TRBV7-3 to TRBJ2-1; 9 nucleotides align to TRBD1. The CDR3 extends over 18 amino acids. Germline V gene lookup returns CDR1 SGHTA and CDR2 FQGTGA. The CDR3 loop is CASSSDAQTGGRRDEQIF. Written as DNA, the CDR3 is TGTGCCAGCAGCTCCGACGCACAAACAGGGGGCAGGAGGGATGAGCAGATCTTC.

The chain links TRBV19 to TRBJ1-1; TRBD1 might be the D (6 bases). Germline assignment: CDR1 LNHDA and CDR2 SQIVND (reference sequence). CDR3 length: 14 amino acids. V was cut by 7 bases and J by 4 bases, with 16 bases left in between. This CDR3 reads CASTRGGDITEAFF. The DNA of the CDR3 is TGTGCCAGTACCAGAGGGGGTGACATCACTGAAGCTTTCTTT. The full variable domain, its missing parts supplied by reference TRBV19 and TRBJ1-1, is DGGITQSPKYLFRKEGQNVTLSCEQNLNHDAMYWYRQDPGQGLRLIYYSQIVNDFQKGDIAEGYSVSREKKESFPLTVTSAQKNPTAFYLCASTRGGDITEAFFGQGTRLTVV.

In its sample, this clonotype was seen a few times. CDR3 in DNA: TGTGCCAGCAGCTCTGGGACAGGCTGGGACTATGGCTACACCTTC. Translating gives CASSSGTGWDYGYTF. The V call is TRBV11-3, the J call TRBJ1-2, with 8 bases fitting TRBD1. The CDR3 has 15 amino acids. Per germline, CDR1 SGHNT and CDR2 YENEEA. Losses at the gene ends were 4 bases for V and 3 bases for J; bases not matched to a gene: 7.

V is TRBV20-1 and J is TRBJ2-7; D may correspond to TRBD1 or TRBD2 (7 bases each). Trimming took 3 bases from V and 4 from J, leaving 16 bases between them. The CDR3 length is 14 residues. Germline lookup yields CDR1 DFQATT and CDR2 SNEGSKA (reference sequence). The CDR3 DNA is TGCAGTGCTAGCGTTACCCAGGGGGGGTACGAGCAGTACTTC. Translated: CSASVTQGGYEQYF.

The table lists this clonotype with a few counts. V gene TRBV6-1 combines with J gene TRBJ2-1, with a possible D match to TRBD2 (5 bases). The CDR3 length is 14 residues. Trimming took 6 bases from V and 4 from J, leaving 13 bases between them. The germline V gene has CDR1 MNHNS and CDR2 SASEGT. CDR3 sequence (DNA): TGTGCCAGCAGGCCTAATCTAGCATACAATGAGCAGTTCTTC. Protein sequence: CASRPNLAYNEQFF.

The table lists this clonotype with a few counts. This sequence joins TRBV11-2 and TRBJ1-1; D is perhaps TRBD1 (6 bases). CDR1 is SGHAT, CDR2 FQNNGV, per germline. This CDR3 is built from 12 residues. V gave up 6 bases and J gave up 6 bases, with 11 bases separating them. CDR3 sequence: CASRMDSPEAFF. The DNA for the CDR3 is TGTGCCAGCAGAATGGACAGCCCTGAAGCTTTCTTT.

The chain carries TRBV12-3 or TRBV12-4 and TRBJ1-4; 8 bases match TRBD1. This CDR3 comprises 15 residues. Trimming removed 6 bases from V and 3 bases from J; junction bases left unmatched: 6. CDR3 region: CASRRRTGPNEKLFF. For the CDR3, the DNA is TGTGCCAGCAGGCGTAGGACAGGGCCTAATGAAAAACTGTTTTTT.

This clonotype was picked up many times. The chain couples TRBV7-9 to TRBJ1-4, with 8 bases aligning to TRBD1. CDR3 length: 16 residues. J was trimmed by 5 bases and V by 5 bases; bases with no gene match: 10. Germline loops: CDR1 SEHNR, CDR2 FQNEAQ (reference sequence). The CDR3, as DNA: TGTGCCAGCAGCCACCTGGACGGACAGGGAAATGAAAAACTGTTTTTT. As protein: CASSHLDGQGNEKLFF.

The genes are TRBV12-3 or TRBV12-4 and TRBJ1-5; D is possibly TRBD1 (6 bases). Trimming shortened V by 5 bases and J by 6 bases, and 14 bases separated the two germline ends. This CDR3 comprises 14 residues. The CDR3 loop reads CASSPGHTSQPQHF. In DNA form, the CDR3 reads TGTGCCAGCAGTCCGGGACACACAAGTCAGCCCCAGCATTTT.